This T cell receptor (beta chain) was sequenced for a study of T-cell memory formation after mild COVID-19. Study at large: Largely donor-specific sequence clusters came from a couple of donors.

The CDR3 consists of 14 residues. Trimming took 7 bases from V and 7 from J; bases not matched to a gene: 9. This clonotype has a handful of counts. Its antigen remains unidentified. Study results and limitations: Chiefly within CM and EM were the contracting CD4+ clones; CD8+ ones were within EMRA. Day 15 to 85 contracting clones showed balanced CD4/CD8; day 15 to 37 expanders favored CD4+. Nothing showed for sure that second-wave clones peaking on day 37 were SARS-CoV-2 specific.

TCRdb called the 5' RACE reads again in MiXCR, with one record for every CDR3 protein. The table has approximately 150,000 distinct CDR3 sequences, roughly 14% seen once. This chain joins TRBV12-3 or TRBV12-4 and TRBJ2-1; 8 bases align to TRBD1. Input material: PBMCs or a T cell subset sorted from them (not recorded which). The TCR comes from an adult woman who had mild COVID-19 (a few samples of this study predate the infection). Cell type and time point are not known. Here the CDR3 DNA reads TGTGCCAGCACCCTTTCCGGACAGGGAAATGAGCAGTTCTTC. Amino acid sequence: CASTLSGQGNEQFF.